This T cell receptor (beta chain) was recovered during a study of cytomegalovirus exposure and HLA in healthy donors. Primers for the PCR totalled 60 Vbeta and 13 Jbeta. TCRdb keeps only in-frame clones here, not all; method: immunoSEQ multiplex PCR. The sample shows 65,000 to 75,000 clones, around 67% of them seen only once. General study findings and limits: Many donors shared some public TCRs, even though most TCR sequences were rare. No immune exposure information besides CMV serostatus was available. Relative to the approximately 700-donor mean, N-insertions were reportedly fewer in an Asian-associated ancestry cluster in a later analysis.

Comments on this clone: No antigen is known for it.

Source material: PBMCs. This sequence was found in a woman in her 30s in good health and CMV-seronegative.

CDR3 nucleotide sequence: TGTGCCAGCAGTTTGCAGGGGGCTACGGCTATTGAAGCTTTCTTT. Protein product: CASSLQGATAIEAFF. This sequence joins TRBV27 and TRBJ1-1, with TRBD1 matching over 8 bases. Germline V lookup: CDR1 MNHEY, CDR2 SMNVEV (reference sequence). This CDR3 contains 15 residues. V shed 3 bases and J 7 bases; nucleotides not matched to a gene: 10.